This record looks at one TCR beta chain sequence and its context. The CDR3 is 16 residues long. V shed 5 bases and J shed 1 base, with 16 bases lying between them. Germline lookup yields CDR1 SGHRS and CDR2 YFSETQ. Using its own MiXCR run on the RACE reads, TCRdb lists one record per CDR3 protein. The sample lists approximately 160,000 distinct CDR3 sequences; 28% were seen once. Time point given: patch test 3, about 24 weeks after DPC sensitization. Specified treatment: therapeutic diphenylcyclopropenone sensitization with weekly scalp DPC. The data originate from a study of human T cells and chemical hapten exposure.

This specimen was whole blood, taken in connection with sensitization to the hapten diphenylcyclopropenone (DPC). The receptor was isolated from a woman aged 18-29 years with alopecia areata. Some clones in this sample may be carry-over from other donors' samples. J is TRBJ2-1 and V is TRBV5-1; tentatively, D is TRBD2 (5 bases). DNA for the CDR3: TGCGCCAGCAGAATGGAGGCAGCCCATTCCTACAATGAGCAGTTCTTC. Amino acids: CASRMEAAHSYNEQFF. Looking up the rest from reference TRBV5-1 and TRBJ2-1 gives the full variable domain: KAGVTQTPRYLIKTRGQQVTLSCSPISGHRSVSWYQQTPGQGLQFLFEYFSETQRNKGNFPGRFSGRQFSNSRSEMNVSTLELGDSALYLCASRMEAAHSYNEQFFGPGTRLTVL.